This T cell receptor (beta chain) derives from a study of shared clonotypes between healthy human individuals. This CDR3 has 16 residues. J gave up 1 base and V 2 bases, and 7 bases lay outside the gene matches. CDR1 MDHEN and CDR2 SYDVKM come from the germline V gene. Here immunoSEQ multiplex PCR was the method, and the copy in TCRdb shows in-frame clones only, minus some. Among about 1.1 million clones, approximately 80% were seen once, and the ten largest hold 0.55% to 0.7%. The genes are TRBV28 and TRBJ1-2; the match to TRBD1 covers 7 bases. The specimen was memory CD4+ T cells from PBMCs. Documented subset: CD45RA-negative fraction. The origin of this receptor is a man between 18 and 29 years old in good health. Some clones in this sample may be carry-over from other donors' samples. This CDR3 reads CASSLLNRGFNYGYTF. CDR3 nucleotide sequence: TGTGCCAGCAGTTTACTAAACAGGGGCTTTAACTATGGCTACACCTTC.